The T cell receptor (beta chain) described here comes from a study of blood T cell repertoires in COVID-19. Study context: In each case, the material was cDNA or gDNA derived from T cells, B-cell-depleted T cells, or PBMCs.

Between the trimmed V and J ends, which lost 4 bases and 4 bases, there was a span of 15 bases. Per germline, CDR1 SGHKS and CDR2 YYEKEE (reference sequence). The CDR3 is 15 residues long. Profiling relied on immunoSEQ multiplex PCR, and the TCRdb table lists in-frame clones only, not all of them. Of 200,000 or so clones in the sample, roughly 84% were seen once. Sequencing used peripheral blood. The chain recombines TRBV5-5 with TRBJ2-1, with D tentatively TRBD2 (5 bases). The clonotype originates from a woman in her forties who had recovered from COVID-19. CDR3 DNA sequence: TGTGCCAGCAGCCTTAATACCGGACTTTACAATGAGCAGTTCTTC. Translating it yields CASSLNTGLYNEQFF. Full variable domain (rest looked up from reference TRBV5-5 and TRBJ2-1): DAGVTQSPTHLIKTRGQQVTLRCSPISGHKSVSWYQQVLGQGPQFIFQYYEKEERGRGNFPDRFSARQFPNYSSELNVNALLLGDSALYLCASSLNTGLYNEQFFGPGTRLTVL.